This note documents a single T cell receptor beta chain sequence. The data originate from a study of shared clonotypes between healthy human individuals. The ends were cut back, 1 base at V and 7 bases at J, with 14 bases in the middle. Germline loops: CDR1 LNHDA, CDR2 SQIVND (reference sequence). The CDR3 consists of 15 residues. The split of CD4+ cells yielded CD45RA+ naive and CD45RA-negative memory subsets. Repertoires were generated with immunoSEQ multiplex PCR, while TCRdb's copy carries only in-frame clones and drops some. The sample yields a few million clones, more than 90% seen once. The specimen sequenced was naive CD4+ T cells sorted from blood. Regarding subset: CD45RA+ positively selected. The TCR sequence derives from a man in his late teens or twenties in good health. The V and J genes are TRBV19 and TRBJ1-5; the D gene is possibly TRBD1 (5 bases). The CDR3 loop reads CASSIAGPGGQPQHF. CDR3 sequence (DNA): TGTGCCAGTAGTATAGCGGGCCCGGGGGGACAGCCCCAGCATTTT.